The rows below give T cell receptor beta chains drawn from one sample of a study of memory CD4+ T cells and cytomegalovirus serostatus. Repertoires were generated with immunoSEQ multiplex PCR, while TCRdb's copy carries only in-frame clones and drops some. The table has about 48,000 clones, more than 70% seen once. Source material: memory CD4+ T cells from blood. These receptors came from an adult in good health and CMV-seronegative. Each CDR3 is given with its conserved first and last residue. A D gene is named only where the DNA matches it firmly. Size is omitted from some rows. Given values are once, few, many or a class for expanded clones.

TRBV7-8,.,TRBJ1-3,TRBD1,CASSLSPPGQGGGNTIYF,TGTGCCAGCAGTCTAAGCCCTCCGGGACAGGGCGGAGGAAACACCATATATTTT
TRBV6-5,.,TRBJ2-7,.,CASSYSPSSEQYF,TGTGCCAGCAGTTATAGTCCCAGCAGCGAGCAGTACTTC
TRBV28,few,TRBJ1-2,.,CASRQGIGGYTF,TGTGCCAGCAGACAGGGAATCGGTGGCTACACCTTC
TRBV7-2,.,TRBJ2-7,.,CASSSYAATDEQYF,TGTGCCAGCAGCTCGTACGCCGCGACGGACGAGCAGTACTTC
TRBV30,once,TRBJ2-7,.,CAWSPQGWEQYF,TGTGCCTGGAGTCCGCAGGGGTGGGAGCAGTACTTC
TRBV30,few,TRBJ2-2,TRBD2,CAWSGRLAGGQDGELFF,TGTGCCTGGAGTGGAAGGCTAGCGGGGGGGCAAGACGGGGAGCTGTTTTTT
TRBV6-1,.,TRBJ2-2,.,CASSSGSNTGELFF,TGTGCCAGCAGTTCCGGATCGAACACCGGGGAGCTGTTTTTT
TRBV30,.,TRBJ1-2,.,CAWSGGGAVYGYTF,TGTGCCTGGAGTGGTGGTGGGGCTGTTTATGGCTACACCTTC
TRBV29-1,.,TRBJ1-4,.,CSVRLTSNEKLFF,TGCAGCGTTAGACTCACGTCTAATGAAAAACTGTTTTTT
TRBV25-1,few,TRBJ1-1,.,CASSPGGRAEAFF,TGTGCCAGCAGCCCAGGCGGAAGGGCTGAAGCTTTCTTT
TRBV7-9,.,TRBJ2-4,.,CASSLGLTGGSLDIQYF,TGTGCCAGCAGCTTAGGGCTAACAGGAGGCTCGTTGGACATTCAGTACTTC
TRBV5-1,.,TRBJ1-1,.,CASSLGTSRNTEAFF,TGCGCCAGCAGCTTAGGGACTTCTCGGAACACTGAAGCTTTCTTT
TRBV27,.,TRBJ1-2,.,CASKPTRGAKGYTF,TGTGCCAGCAAGCCGACGAGGGGCGCGAAAGGCTACACCTTC
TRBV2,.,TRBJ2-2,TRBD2,CASSTSETGELFF,TGTGCCAGCAGTACTAGCGAGACCGGGGAGCTGTTTTTT
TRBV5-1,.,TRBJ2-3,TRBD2,CASSYGLAGGQTDTQYF,TGCGCCAGCAGCTACGGCCTGGCGGGGGGGCAGACAGATACGCAGTATTTT
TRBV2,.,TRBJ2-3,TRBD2,CASKRGTTDTQYF,TGTGCCAGCAAGCGGGGAACCACAGATACGCAGTATTTT
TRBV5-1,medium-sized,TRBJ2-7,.,CASSRPVPYEQYF,TGCGCCAGCAGCCGGCCTGTCCCCTACGAGCAGTACTTC
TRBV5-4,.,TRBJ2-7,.,CASSLDARSYEQYF,TGTGCCAGCAGCTTGGATGCCAGGTCCTACGAGCAGTACTTC
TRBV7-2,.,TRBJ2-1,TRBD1,CASSSRDRGGPGGFF,TGTGCCAGCAGCTCCCGGGACAGGGGAGGCCCCGGTGGATTCTTC
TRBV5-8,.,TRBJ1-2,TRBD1,CASSQTGGYYGYTF,TGTGCCAGCAGCCAGACAGGGGGCTACTATGGCTACACCTTC
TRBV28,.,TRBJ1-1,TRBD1,CASSPGTGGLAFF,TGTGCCAGCAGCCCTGGGACAGGGGGCCTAGCTTTCTTT
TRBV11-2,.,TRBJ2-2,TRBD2,CASSFGGAVTGELFF,TGTGCCAGCAGCTTCGGGGGGGCCGTCACCGGGGAGCTGTTTTTT